Here is one TCR beta chain with its context. The entry originates in a study of preoperative IRX-2 immunotherapy in early breast cancer. The ends were cut back, 0 bases at V and 4 bases at J, with 10 bases in the middle. CDR1 is SGDLS, CDR2 YYNGEE, per germline. The CDR3 is 14 amino acids. Documented treatment: preoperative locoregional IRX-2 cytokine immunotherapy. Patients received preoperative, locoregional IRX-2 cytokine immunotherapy in a phase Ib study. Assay used: immunoSEQ multiplex PCR; TCRdb lists only in-frame clones, some missing. The sample has about 67,000 clones, around 94% seen once. The V gene is TRBV9, the J gene TRBJ1-2; D perhaps matches TRBD1 (5 bases). This TCR derives from a human donor with breast cancer. This sample was taken from a patient treated with IRX-2 immunotherapy. DNA for the CDR3: TGTGCCAGCAGCGTAGGGTCGGGGGTCTATGGCTACACCTTC. It specifies CASSVGSGVYGYTF.